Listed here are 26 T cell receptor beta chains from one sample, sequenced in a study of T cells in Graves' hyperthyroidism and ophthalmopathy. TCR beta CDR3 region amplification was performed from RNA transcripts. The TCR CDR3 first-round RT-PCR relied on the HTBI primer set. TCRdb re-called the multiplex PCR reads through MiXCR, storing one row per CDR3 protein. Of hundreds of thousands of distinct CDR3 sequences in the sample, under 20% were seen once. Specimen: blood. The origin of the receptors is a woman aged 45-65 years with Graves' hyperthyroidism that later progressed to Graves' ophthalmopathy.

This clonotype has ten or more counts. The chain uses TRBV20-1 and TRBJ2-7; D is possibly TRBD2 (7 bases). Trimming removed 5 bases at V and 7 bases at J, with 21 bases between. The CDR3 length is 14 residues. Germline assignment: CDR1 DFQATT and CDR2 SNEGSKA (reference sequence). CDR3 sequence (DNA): TGCAGTGCTGCCCCTCCCGGAGGGGGGGGAGAGCAGTACTTC. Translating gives CSAAPPGGGGEQYF.

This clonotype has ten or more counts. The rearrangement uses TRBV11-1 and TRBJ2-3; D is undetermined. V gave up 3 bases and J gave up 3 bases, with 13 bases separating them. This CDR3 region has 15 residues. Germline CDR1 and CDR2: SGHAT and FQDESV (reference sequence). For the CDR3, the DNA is TGTGCCAGCAGCTTCCCTCCTGGAAGGACAGATACGCAGTATTTT. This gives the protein CASSFPPGRTDTQYF.

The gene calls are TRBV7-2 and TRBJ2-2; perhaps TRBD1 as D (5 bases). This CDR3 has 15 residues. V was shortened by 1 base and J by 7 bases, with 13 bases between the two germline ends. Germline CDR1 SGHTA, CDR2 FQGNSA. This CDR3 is CASSLGPGLSGELFF. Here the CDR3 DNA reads TGTGCCAGCAGCTTAGGCCCAGGGCTCAGCGGGGAGCTGTTTTTT.

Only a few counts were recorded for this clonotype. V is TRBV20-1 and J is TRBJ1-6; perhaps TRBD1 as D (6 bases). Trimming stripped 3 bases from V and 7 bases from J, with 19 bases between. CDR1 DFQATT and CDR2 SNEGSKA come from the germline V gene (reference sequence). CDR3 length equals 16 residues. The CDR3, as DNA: TGCAGTGCTAGGGCAGGGTGGGGGGCTGGGAATTCACCCCTCCACTTT. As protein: CSARAGWGAGNSPLHF.

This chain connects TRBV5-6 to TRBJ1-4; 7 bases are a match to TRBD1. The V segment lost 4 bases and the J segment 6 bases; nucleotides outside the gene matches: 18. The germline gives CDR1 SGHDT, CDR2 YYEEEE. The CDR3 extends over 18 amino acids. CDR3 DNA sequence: TGTGCCAGCAGCCGGTATGACAGGGAACCCCTCGCTGATGAAAAACTGTTTTTT. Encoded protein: CASSRYDREPLADEKLFF.

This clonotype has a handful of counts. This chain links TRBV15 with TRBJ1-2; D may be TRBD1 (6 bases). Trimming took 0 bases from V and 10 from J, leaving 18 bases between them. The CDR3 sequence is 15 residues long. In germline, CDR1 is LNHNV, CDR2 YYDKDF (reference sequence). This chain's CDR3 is CATSRDKRTAWVYTF. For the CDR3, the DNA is TGTGCCACCAGCAGAGATAAAAGGACAGCCTGGGTCTACACCTTC.

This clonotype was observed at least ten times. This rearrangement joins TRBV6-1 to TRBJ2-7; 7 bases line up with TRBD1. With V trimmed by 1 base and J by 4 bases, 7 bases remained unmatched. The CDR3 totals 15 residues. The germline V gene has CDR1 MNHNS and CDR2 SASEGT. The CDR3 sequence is CASSEGRDRVYEQYF. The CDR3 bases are TGTGCCAGCAGTGAAGGCCGGGACAGAGTGTACGAGCAGTACTTC.

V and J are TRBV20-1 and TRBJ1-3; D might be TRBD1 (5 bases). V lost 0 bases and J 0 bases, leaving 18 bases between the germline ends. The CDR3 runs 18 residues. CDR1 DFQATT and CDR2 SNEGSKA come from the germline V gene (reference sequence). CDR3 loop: CSARDYRRTLVSGNTIYF. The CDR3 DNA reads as TGCAGTGCTAGAGATTATAGGAGGACACTAGTCTCTGGAAACACCATATATTTT.

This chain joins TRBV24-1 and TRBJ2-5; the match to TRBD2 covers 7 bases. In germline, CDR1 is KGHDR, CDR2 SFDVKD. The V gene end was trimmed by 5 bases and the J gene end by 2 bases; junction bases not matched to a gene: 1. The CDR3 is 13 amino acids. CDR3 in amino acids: CATSGGRQETQYF. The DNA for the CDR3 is TGTGCCACCAGTGGCGGGAGACAAGAGACCCAGTACTTC.

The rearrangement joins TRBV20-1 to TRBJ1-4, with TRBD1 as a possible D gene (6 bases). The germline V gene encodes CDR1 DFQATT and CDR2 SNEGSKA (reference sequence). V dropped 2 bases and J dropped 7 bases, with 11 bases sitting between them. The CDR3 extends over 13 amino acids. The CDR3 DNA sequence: TGCAGTGCTAGAACAGGGAGGGGTGAAAAACTGTTTTTT. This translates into CSARTGRGEKLFF.

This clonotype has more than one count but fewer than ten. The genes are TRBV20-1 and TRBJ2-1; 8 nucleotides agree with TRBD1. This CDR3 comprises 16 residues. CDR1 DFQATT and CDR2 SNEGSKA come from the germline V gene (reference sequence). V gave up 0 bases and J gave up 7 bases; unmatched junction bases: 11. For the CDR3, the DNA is TGCAGTGCTAGAGATCAAGGGGGCAGGGGGCGAAATGAGCAGTTCTTC. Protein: CSARDQGGRGRNEQFF.

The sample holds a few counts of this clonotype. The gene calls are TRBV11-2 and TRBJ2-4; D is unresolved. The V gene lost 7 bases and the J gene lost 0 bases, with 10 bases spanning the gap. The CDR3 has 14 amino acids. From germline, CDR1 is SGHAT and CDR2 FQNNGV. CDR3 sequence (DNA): TGTGCCAGCACTGCCGCACTAGCCAAAAACATTCAGTACTTC. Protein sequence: CASTAALAKNIQYF.

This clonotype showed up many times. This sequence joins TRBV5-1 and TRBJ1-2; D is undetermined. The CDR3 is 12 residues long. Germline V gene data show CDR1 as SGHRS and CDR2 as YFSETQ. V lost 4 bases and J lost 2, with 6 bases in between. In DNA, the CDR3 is TGCGCCAGCAGCGTGGACAACTATGGCTACACCTTC. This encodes CASSVDNYGYTF.

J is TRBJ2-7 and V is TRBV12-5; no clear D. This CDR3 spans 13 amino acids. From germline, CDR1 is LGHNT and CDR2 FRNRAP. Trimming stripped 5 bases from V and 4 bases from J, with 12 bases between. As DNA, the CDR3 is TGTGCTAGTGGTCCACCGATCCAGTACGAGCAGTACTTC. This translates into CASGPPIQYEQYF.

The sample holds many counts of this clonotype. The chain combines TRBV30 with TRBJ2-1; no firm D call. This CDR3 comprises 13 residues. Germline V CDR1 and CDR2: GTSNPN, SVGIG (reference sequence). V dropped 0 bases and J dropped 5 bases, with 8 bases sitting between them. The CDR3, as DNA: TGTGCCTGGAGTGTGTCTTGGGACAATGAGCAGTTCTTC. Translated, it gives CAWSVSWDNEQFF.

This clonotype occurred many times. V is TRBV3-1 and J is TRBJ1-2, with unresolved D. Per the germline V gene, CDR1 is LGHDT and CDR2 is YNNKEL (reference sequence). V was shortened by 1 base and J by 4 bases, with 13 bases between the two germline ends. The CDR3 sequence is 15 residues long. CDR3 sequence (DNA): TGTGCCAGCAGCCAAGGCGAAATAGGGAGCTATGGCTACACCTTC. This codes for CASSQGEIGSYGYTF.

CDR3 loop: CASSPGGPISGYTF. CDR3 in DNA: TGTGCCAGCAGTCCAGGGGGCCCGATCTCTGGCTACACCTTC. The V call is TRBV6-5, the J call TRBJ1-2; 8 bases align to TRBD1. V was clipped by 5 bases and J by 7 bases; unmatched bases: 9. The germline CDR1 and CDR2 sequences are MNHEY and SVGAGI. This CDR3 has 14 residues.

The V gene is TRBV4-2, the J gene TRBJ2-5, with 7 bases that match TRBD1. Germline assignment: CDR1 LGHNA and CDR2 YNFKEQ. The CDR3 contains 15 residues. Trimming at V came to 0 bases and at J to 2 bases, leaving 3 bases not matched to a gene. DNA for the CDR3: TGTGCCAGCAGCCAAGAAGGACAGGTTCAAGAGACCCAGTACTTC. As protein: CASSQEGQVQETQYF.

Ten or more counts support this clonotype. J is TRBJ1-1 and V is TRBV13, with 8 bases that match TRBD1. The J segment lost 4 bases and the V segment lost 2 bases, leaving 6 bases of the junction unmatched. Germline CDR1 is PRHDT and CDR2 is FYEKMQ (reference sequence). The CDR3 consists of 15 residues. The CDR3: CASSLWSQGATEAFF. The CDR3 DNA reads TGTGCCAGCAGCTTATGGTCGCAGGGGGCCACTGAAGCTTTCTTT.

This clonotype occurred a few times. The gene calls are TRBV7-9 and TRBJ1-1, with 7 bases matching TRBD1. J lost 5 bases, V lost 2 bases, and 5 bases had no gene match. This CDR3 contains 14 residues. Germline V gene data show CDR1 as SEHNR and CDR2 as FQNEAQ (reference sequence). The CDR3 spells CASSLNRGETEAFF. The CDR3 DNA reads TGTGCCAGCAGCTTAAACAGGGGTGAAACTGAAGCTTTCTTT. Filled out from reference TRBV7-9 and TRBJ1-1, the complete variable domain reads DTGVSQNPRHKITKRGQNVTFRCDPISEHNRLYWYRQTLGQGPEFLTYFQNEAQLEKSRLLSDRFSAERPKGSFSTLEIQRTEQGDSAMYLCASSLNRGETEAFFGQGTRLTVV.

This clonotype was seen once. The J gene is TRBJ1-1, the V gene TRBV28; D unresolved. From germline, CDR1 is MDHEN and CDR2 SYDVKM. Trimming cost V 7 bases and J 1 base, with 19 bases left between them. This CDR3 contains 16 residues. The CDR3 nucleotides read TGTGCCAGCAACTACCCCCCACTGGAGGGGAACACTGAAGCTTTCTTT. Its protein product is CASNYPPLEGNTEAFF.

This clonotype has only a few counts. The CDR3 here is CSVLETTNTEAFF. DNA of the CDR3: TGCAGCGTTTTAGAGACGACAAACACTGAAGCTTTCTTT. The gene calls are TRBV29-1 and TRBJ1-1; D gene uncertain. CDR1 and CDR2 (germline): SQVTM, ANQGSEA. The CDR3 extends over 13 amino acids. Trimming removed 5 bases from V and 2 bases from J, with 12 bases in between.

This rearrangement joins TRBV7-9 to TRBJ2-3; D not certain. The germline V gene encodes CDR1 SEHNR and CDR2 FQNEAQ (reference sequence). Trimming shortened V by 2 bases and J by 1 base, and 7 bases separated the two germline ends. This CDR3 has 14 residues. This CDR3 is CASSLTVRTDTQYF. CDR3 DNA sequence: TGTGCCAGCAGCTTAACGGTTCGCACAGATACGCAGTATTTT.

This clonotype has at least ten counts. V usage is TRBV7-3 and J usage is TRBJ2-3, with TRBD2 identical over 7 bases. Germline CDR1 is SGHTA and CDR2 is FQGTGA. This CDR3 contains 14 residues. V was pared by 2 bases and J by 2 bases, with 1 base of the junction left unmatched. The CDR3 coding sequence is TGTGCCAGCAGCTTAGGGGACTACACAGATACGCAGTATTTT. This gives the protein CASSLGDYTDTQYF. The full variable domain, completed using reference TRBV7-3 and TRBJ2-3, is GAGVSQTPSNKVTEKGKYVELRCDPISGHTALYWYRQSLGQGPEFLIYFQGTGAADDSGLPNDRFFAVRPEGSVSTLKIQRTERGDSAVYLCASSLGDYTDTQYFGPGTRLTVL.

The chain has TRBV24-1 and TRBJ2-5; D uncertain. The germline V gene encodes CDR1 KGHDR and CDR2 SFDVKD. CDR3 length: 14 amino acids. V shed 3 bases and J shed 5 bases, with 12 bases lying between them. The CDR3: CATSDAFPPETQYF. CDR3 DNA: TGTGCCACCAGTGATGCTTTCCCTCCGGAGACCCAGTACTTC.

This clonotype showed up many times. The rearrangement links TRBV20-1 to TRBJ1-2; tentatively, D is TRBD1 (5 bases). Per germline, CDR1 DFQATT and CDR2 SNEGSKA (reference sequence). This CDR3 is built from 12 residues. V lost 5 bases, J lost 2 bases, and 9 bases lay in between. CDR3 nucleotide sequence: TGCAGTGCTTGGGACTCCAACTATGGCTACACCTTC. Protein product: CSAWDSNYGYTF.